This note documents a single T cell receptor beta chain sequence. The antigen remains unidentified. This record comes from a study of T cell responses to AZD1222 COVID-19 vaccine. Study outcomes and limitations: At study baseline, merely a handful of AZD1222 recipients were seropositive. Increased Spike-specific TCR breadth and depth were observed after two AZD1222 doses. Vaccine-related CD4 TCRs covered spike, predominating at 160-218 and 743-854.

Second-dose recipients at about 4 or about 12 weeks were treated as one pooled group. Clones were sequenced by immunoSEQ multiplex PCR, and TCRdb holds only the in-frame ones, with some missing. The data contain about 85,000 clones, 75% to 95% of them seen just once; the ten biggest clones take up roughly 8%. The CDR3 runs 17 residues. Trimming removed 1 base at V and 0 bases at J, with 13 bases between. V gene TRBV23-1 combines with J gene TRBJ2-4; D is undetermined. Being an ORF, TRBV23-1 has a function that is uncertain. This sequence was found in an adult who received the AZD1222 COVID-19 vaccine. Sequencing was performed on peripheral blood, taken 28 days after the second AZD1222 dose. CDR3 protein: CASSQFRSRLAKNIQYF. CDR3 bases: TGCGCCAGCAGTCAATTCAGGTCGAGACTAGCCAAAAACATTCAGTACTTC.